Shown below are 27 T cell receptor beta chains from a single sample sequenced in a study of cytomegalovirus exposure and HLA in healthy donors. TCRdb keeps only in-frame clones here, not all; method: immunoSEQ multiplex PCR. The top ten hold about 7.7% of the sample, which has roughly 180,000 clones, approximately 86% seen once. Sequenced material: PBMCs. Every receptor here comes from a man aged 30 to 39 in good health and CMV-seropositive.

The V and J genes are TRBV11-3 and TRBJ1-1, with unresolved D. The CDR3 is 14 residues long. V was cut by 5 bases and J by 2 bases, with 12 bases left in between. CDR1 and CDR2 (germline): SGHNT, YENEEA. This CDR3 reads CASSPRLFNTEAFF. The DNA of the CDR3 is TGTGCCAGCAGCCCAAGACTCTTCAACACTGAAGCTTTCTTT.

This clone was counted many times. The chain combines TRBV2 with TRBJ2-1; D might be TRBD1 (5 bases). There are 14 residues in the CDR3. V dropped 7 bases and J dropped 5 bases, with 15 bases sitting between them. Germline assignment: CDR1 SNHLY and CDR2 FYNNEI. CDR3 amino acids: CASTTANLNNEQFF. The CDR3 DNA sequence: TGTGCCAGCACGACAGCGAACCTTAACAATGAGCAGTTCTTC.

The rearrangement joins TRBV2 to TRBJ2-5, with TRBD1 identical over 7 bases. Germline CDR1 SNHLY, CDR2 FYNNEI. Unmatched junction bases numbered 6, after V lost 10 bases and J lost 1 base. The length of the CDR3 is 13 residues. As DNA, the CDR3 is TGTGCCACCCAGGGGGTTTTCCAAGAGACCCAGTACTTC. It codes for CATQGVFQETQYF. The entire variable domain, with the rest obtained from reference TRBV2 and TRBJ2-5, is as follows: EPEVTQTPSHQVTQMGQEVILRCVPISNHLYFYWYRQILGQKVEFLVSFYNNEISEKSEIFDDQFSVERPDGSNFTLKIRSTKLEDSAMYFCATQGVFQETQYFGPGTRLLVL.

This clone has just a few counts. The rearrangement uses TRBV7-9 and TRBJ2-5; 8 nucleotides agree with TRBD1. The V gene's germline CDR1 is SEHNR and CDR2 FQNEAQ (reference sequence). This CDR3 spans 15 amino acids. The V gene end was trimmed by 4 bases and the J gene end by 4 bases; junction bases not matched to a gene: 8. CDR3 protein: CASSSTGTGLETQYF. The CDR3 nucleotides are TGTGCCAGCAGCTCCACCGGGACAGGCTTAGAGACCCAGTACTTC.

The chain joins TRBV6-6 to TRBJ2-2; TRBD2 aligns across 12 bases. CDR1 is MNHNY, CDR2 SVGAGI, per germline (reference sequence). CDR3 length: 16 amino acids. The V gene end was trimmed by 6 bases and the J gene end by 7 bases; junction bases not matched to a gene: 9. CDR3 amino acids: CASRDRTSGRNGELFF. CDR3 nucleotide sequence: TGTGCCAGCAGGGACCGAACTAGCGGGAGGAACGGGGAGCTGTTTTTT.

This clone was detected only once. The DNA of the CDR3 is TGTGCCAGCAGCGTAGTGGTTGGCGGGGGGTACAATGAGCAGTTCTTC. It yields the protein CASSVVVGGGYNEQFF. The chain combines TRBV9 with TRBJ2-1, with TRBD2 matching over 8 bases. Trimming removed 0 bases from V and 4 bases from J; junction bases left unmatched: 6. Germline V CDR1 and CDR2: SGDLS, YYNGEE. CDR3 length: 16 amino acids.

The chain couples TRBV6-5 to TRBJ2-3, with unresolved D. The CDR3 contains 13 residues. Germline-derived CDR1 and CDR2 are MNHEY and SVGAGI. Deletions cut 4 bases from V and 0 bases from J, with 5 bases between. For the CDR3, the DNA is TGTGCCAGCAGTTTGGCTAGCACAGATACGCAGTATTTT. It yields the protein CASSLASTDTQYF.

The chain combines TRBV5-6 with TRBJ2-5; 8 nucleotides align to TRBD1. From germline, CDR1 is SGHDT and CDR2 YYEEEE. This CDR3 region has 16 residues. J lost 4 bases, V lost 2 bases, and 10 bases had no gene match. The CDR3 protein is CASSFPGGVGGETQYF. CDR3 in DNA: TGTGCCAGCAGCTTTCCAGGGGGCGTGGGGGGAGAGACCCAGTACTTC.

J is TRBJ1-2 and V is TRBV7-2, with 10 bases matching TRBD1. J gave up 2 bases and V 3 bases, and 6 bases lay outside the gene matches. Germline V gives CDR1 SGHTA, CDR2 FQGNSA. The CDR3 is made up of 16 amino acids. CDR3 nucleotide sequence: TGTGCCAGCAGCTTTTGGCGGACAGGGGGAAACTATGGCTACACCTTC. Amino acids: CASSFWRTGGNYGYTF.

The V and J genes are TRBV5-1 and TRBJ1-1, with 7 bases that match TRBD1. The CDR3 spans 14 residues. CDR1 is SGHRS and CDR2 is YFSETQ in the germline V gene. Trimming took 2 bases from V and 1 from J; bases not matched to a gene: 2. The CDR3 DNA follows: TGCGCCAGCAGCTTACAGGGGCAGAACACTGAAGCTTTCTTT. This gives the protein CASSLQGQNTEAFF.

The rearrangement uses TRBV7-8 and TRBJ1-2; unclear D gene. There are 15 residues in the CDR3. Per germline, CDR1 SGHVS and CDR2 FQNEAQ. Between the trimmed V and J ends, which lost 0 bases and 2 bases, there was a span of 10 bases. CDR3 amino acids: CASSLAPYGNYGYTF. CDR3 coding DNA: TGTGCCAGCAGCTTAGCGCCATACGGAAACTATGGCTACACCTTC.

This chain uses TRBV11-2 with TRBJ1-1; a weak D match, TRBD1 (5 bases). CDR1 and CDR2 from the germline V gene are SGHAT and FQNNGV. V was cut by 0 bases and J by 11 bases, with 7 bases left in between. The CDR3 has 11 residues. The CDR3 DNA is TGTGCCAGCAGCTTAGAGGGGACGGCTTTCTTT. Protein: CASSLEGTAFF.

V is TRBV11-3 and J is TRBJ2-2; D is perhaps TRBD2 (6 bases). CDR1 is SGHNT, CDR2 YENEEA, per germline. The CDR3 loop spans 15 amino acids. The V and J ends lost 5 bases and 4 bases respectively, with 14 bases between them. The DNA of the CDR3 is TGTGCCAGCAGCCTAATGGGGAGGAGCACCGGGGAGCTGTTTTTT. Amino acid sequence: CASSLMGRSTGELFF.

The V call is TRBV5-4, the J call TRBJ2-1; possible D gene TRBD1, 5 bases. Germline V CDR1 and CDR2: SGHNT, YYREEE (reference sequence). This CDR3 is 16 amino acids long. Trimming stripped 0 bases from V and 5 bases from J, with 15 bases between. The DNA of the CDR3 is TGTGCCAGCAGCTTGGTGCGGCCCCAGGGCCACAATGAGCAGTTCTTC. Its translation: CASSLVRPQGHNEQFF.

This chain links TRBV5-4 with TRBJ2-2, with 12 bases identical to TRBD2. V lost 3 bases to trimming and J lost 2 bases; unmatched junction nucleotides: 2. Germline CDR1 is SGHNT and CDR2 is YYREEE (reference sequence). The CDR3 loop spans 16 amino acids. CDR3 in amino acids: CASSSGLAGNTGELFF. CDR3 sequence (DNA): TGTGCCAGCAGCTCAGGACTAGCGGGAAACACCGGGGAGCTGTTTTTT.

This clone turned up a few times. This chain connects TRBV30 to TRBJ1-2; no reliable D call. Between the trimmed V and J ends, which lost 0 bases and 5 bases, there was a span of 16 bases. The length of the CDR3 is 15 residues. CDR1 is GTSNPN, CDR2 SVGIG, per germline (reference sequence). The CDR3 coding sequence is TGTGCCTGGAGTGTGGGGTCGGGCCGACTTTATGGCTACACCTTC. This encodes CAWSVGSGRLYGYTF.

V is TRBV28 and J is TRBJ2-5; the match to TRBD1 covers 9 bases. The germline V gene encodes CDR1 MDHEN and CDR2 SYDVKM. The CDR3 length is 14 residues. The V and J ends lost 5 bases and 2 bases, in that order; junction bases with no gene match: 3. The CDR3 region is CASSADRGQETQYF. CDR3 sequence (DNA): TGTGCCAGCAGTGCGGACAGGGGACAAGAGACCCAGTACTTC.

This clone appeared once. The CDR3 bases are TGCAGCGTTGATCCAGGACGCACAGATACGCAGTATTTT. This gives the protein CSVDPGRTDTQYF. The rearrangement joins TRBV29-1 to TRBJ2-3; no definite D call. This CDR3 region has 13 residues. V dropped 3 bases and J dropped 1 base, with 8 bases sitting between them. The germline gives CDR1 SQVTM, CDR2 ANQGSEA.

The chain has TRBV15 and TRBJ1-5; 7 positions agree with TRBD1. The CDR3 is made up of 15 amino acids. Losses at the gene ends were 0 bases for V and 3 bases for J; bases not matched to a gene: 2. CDR1 and CDR2 from the germline V gene are LNHNV and YYDKDF (reference sequence). The DNA of the CDR3 is TGTGCCACCAGCAGAGAGGGGACAGTCAATCAGCCCCAGCATTTT. Translation: CATSREGTVNQPQHF.

V usage is TRBV5-6 and J usage is TRBJ1-2, with a weak D call TRBD1 (5 bases). Germline V lookup: CDR1 SGHDT, CDR2 YYEEEE. The CDR3 consists of 15 residues. Trimming removed 6 bases at V and 3 bases at J, with 18 bases between. The CDR3 here is CASNLLRAIDYGYTF. The DNA for the CDR3 is TGTGCCAGCAACCTCCTCAGGGCTATCGACTATGGCTACACCTTC.

The chain is built from TRBV10-3 and TRBJ1-1; TRBD1 is a possible D gene (5 bases). In germline, CDR1 is ENHRY, CDR2 SYGVKD. There are 12 residues in the CDR3. V was clipped by 4 bases and J by 5 bases, with 8 bases between them. The chain's CDR3 is CAISVGGTEAFF. In DNA, the CDR3 is TGTGCCATCAGTGTGGGGGGAACTGAAGCTTTCTTT.

The chain is built from TRBV2 and TRBJ2-2; TRBD1 matches 8 bases. Trimming took 4 bases from V and 6 from J; bases not matched to a gene: 4. The germline gives CDR1 SNHLY, CDR2 FYNNEI. This CDR3 has 14 amino acids. CDR3 DNA: TGTGCCAGCAGTGGGAACAGGGGGTCCGGGGAGCTGTTTTTT. Its protein product is CASSGNRGSGELFF.

The chain links TRBV15 to TRBJ1-6; D is uncertain. The CDR3 sequence is 15 residues long. V was shortened by 0 bases and J by 14 bases, with 17 bases between the two germline ends. Germline lookup yields CDR1 LNHNV and CDR2 YYDKDF (reference sequence). CDR3 amino acids: CATSREGSEFQSLHF. The CDR3 DNA is TGTGCCACCAGCAGAGAGGGGTCAGAATTTCAATCCCTCCACTTT.

The chain joins TRBV4-1 to TRBJ1-2; D uncertain. CDR3 length: 12 residues. The germline gives CDR1 MGHRA, CDR2 YSYEKL. Trimming removed 4 bases at V and 7 bases at J, with 10 bases between. The DNA for the CDR3 is TGCGCCAGCAGCCCTCCTGCGGGTGGCTACACCTTC. It yields the protein CASSPPAGGYTF.

The sample holds a few counts of this clone. The rearrangement joins TRBV14 to TRBJ1-1, with D hard to call. The ends were cut back, 0 bases at V and 7 bases at J, with 9 bases in the middle. Germline assignment: CDR1 SGHDN and CDR2 FVKESK. CDR3 size: 13 residues. The CDR3 loop is CASSQEGNYEAFF. The CDR3 DNA is TGTGCCAGCAGCCAAGAGGGTAACTATGAAGCTTTCTTT.

This chain links TRBV29-1 with TRBJ1-1, with D uncertain. This CDR3 has 13 amino acids. Germline-derived CDR1 and CDR2 are SQVTM and ANQGSEA. V lost 5 bases and J 3 bases, leaving 13 bases between the germline ends. The CDR3 loop is CSVSAGGDTEAFF. CDR3 nucleotides: TGCAGCGTTTCGGCAGGCGGCGACACTGAAGCTTTCTTT.

This clone was detected once. The chain has TRBV6-5 and TRBJ2-5; D is possibly TRBD2 (6 bases). CDR1 and CDR2 from the germline V gene are MNHEY and SVGAGI. This CDR3 spans 14 amino acids. Trimming removed 8 bases at V and 5 bases at J, with 18 bases between. This CDR3 reads CASVLRAGQETQYF. The CDR3 nucleotides are TGTGCCAGCGTTCTCAGGGCGGGGCAGGAGACCCAGTACTTC.